These 17 T cell receptor beta chains originate from one sample sequenced in a study of blood T cell repertoires in COVID-19. Clones were sequenced by immunoSEQ multiplex PCR, and TCRdb holds only the in-frame ones, with some missing. Of 350,000 to 400,000 clones listed, more than 85% are singletons. Sequenced material: PBMCs or T cells enriched from blood (not recorded which). These receptors originate from a woman between 35 and 50 years old who had been exposed to COVID-19.

This sequence joins TRBV6-5 and TRBJ2-3, with D unresolved. Germline CDR1 and CDR2: MNHEY and SVGAGI. The CDR3 length is 15 residues. Trimming stripped 5 bases from V and 6 bases from J, with 18 bases between. The CDR3, as DNA: TGTGCCAGCAGTCGGTCCGGGTTTGTAGAGGATACGCAGTATTTT. Protein sequence: CASSRSGFVEDTQYF.

DNA for the CDR3: TGTGCCAGCAGCCCCCGGACGGGACAGAGCTACAATGAGCAGTTCTTC. It encodes CASSPRTGQSYNEQFF. The chain uses TRBV5-4 and TRBJ2-1, with TRBD1 identical over 7 bases. With 4 bases clipped from V and 3 bases from J, the junction kept 10 bases outside the gene matches. This CDR3 comprises 16 residues. Germline V CDR1 and CDR2: SGHNT, YYREEE (reference sequence).

This chain links TRBV27 with TRBJ2-7; D perhaps matches TRBD1 (6 bases). Germline V gene sequence: CDR1 MNHEY, CDR2 SMNVEV (reference sequence). Between the trimmed V and J ends, which lost 5 bases and 0 bases, there was a span of 14 bases. This CDR3 region has 15 residues. The CDR3 DNA is TGTGCCAGCAGTATAGGACAGTCGAACTCCTACGAGCAGTACTTC. It translates to CASSIGQSNSYEQYF.

This clone was seen once. V usage is TRBV6-1 and J usage is TRBJ2-2, with TRBD1 identical over 9 bases. There are 16 residues in the CDR3. Germline values: CDR1 MNHNS, CDR2 SASEGT. J lost 2 bases, V lost 3 bases, and 4 bases had no gene match. The CDR3 DNA reads as TGTGCCAGCAGTGAGAGGGACAGGGTTAACACCGGGGAGCTGTTTTTT. This gives the protein CASSERDRVNTGELFF.

In its sample, this clone was seen once. The V gene is TRBV6-4, the J gene TRBJ1-5; a weak D match, TRBD1 (6 bases). The CDR3 has 17 residues. CDR1 is MRHNA and CDR2 is SNTAGT in the germline V gene. The ends were cut back, 5 bases at V and 0 bases at J, with 17 bases in the middle. The CDR3: CASSITGPPYSNQPQHF. The CDR3 coding sequence is TGTGCCAGCAGTATAACAGGGCCGCCATATAGCAATCAGCCCCAGCATTTT.

V usage is TRBV7-2 and J usage is TRBJ2-5; TRBD2 agrees at 10 bases. CDR1 SGHTA and CDR2 FQGNSA come from the germline V gene. This CDR3 is 17 amino acids long. Losses at the gene ends were 1 base for V and 5 bases for J; bases not matched to a gene: 10. The CDR3 sequence is CASSLETLAGVYETQYF. CDR3 DNA sequence: TGTGCCAGCAGCTTAGAAACCCTAGCGGGAGTTTATGAGACCCAGTACTTC.

The V and J genes are TRBV5-8 and TRBJ1-5; TRBD1 might be the D (6 bases). The CDR3 is 14 amino acids. Per the germline V gene, CDR1 is SGHTS and CDR2 is YDEGEE. V shed 6 bases and J shed 7 bases, with 17 bases lying between them. In DNA, the CDR3 is TGTGCCAGCAACTTACAGGGCCTCGGGCAGCCCCAGCATTTT. Translated, it gives CASNLQGLGQPQHF.

Only one count was recorded for this clone. V gene TRBV3-1 (or the pseudogene TRBV3-2) combines with J gene TRBJ2-1, with 8 bases identical to TRBD2. With V trimmed by 1 base and J by 6 bases, 2 bases remained unmatched. Germline V gene data show CDR1 as LGHDT and CDR2 as YNNKEL (reference sequence). There are 14 residues in the CDR3. The CDR3 here is CASSQAGGRNEQFF. CDR3 DNA sequence: TGTGCCAGCAGCCAAGCGGGAGGGCGCAATGAGCAGTTCTTC.

The chain uses TRBV7-8 and TRBJ2-1; 11 bases are shared with TRBD2. With 0 bases clipped from V and 2 bases from J, the junction kept 6 bases outside the gene matches. Germline assignment: CDR1 SGHVS and CDR2 FQNEAQ. This CDR3 spans 18 amino acids. Written as DNA, the CDR3 is TGTGCCAGCAGCTTAGCGCTGGGACTAGCGGTTGCCTACAATGAGCAGTTCTTC. Protein product: CASSLALGLAVAYNEQFF.

V usage is TRBV6-2 or TRBV6-3 and J usage is TRBJ1-1; TRBD1 matches at 7 bases. CDR3 length equals 15 residues. V shed 4 bases and J 1 base; nucleotides not matched to a gene: 6. Germline CDR1 reads MNHEY; CDR2 reads SVGEGT. CDR3 region: CASSSRTGGNTEAFF. The DNA of the CDR3 is TGTGCCAGCAGTTCCCGGACAGGCGGGAACACTGAAGCTTTCTTT.

This sequence joins TRBV5-4 and TRBJ1-1; D call uncertain. Germline loops: CDR1 SGHNT, CDR2 YYREEE (reference sequence). This CDR3 contains 13 residues. The ends were cut back, 0 bases at V and 3 bases at J, with 6 bases in the middle. CDR3 region: CASSLEADTEAFF. DNA of the CDR3: TGTGCCAGCAGCTTGGAAGCTGACACTGAAGCTTTCTTT.

V and J are TRBV5-1 and TRBJ2-3; 14 bases fit TRBD2. Germline V gene data show CDR1 as SGHRS and CDR2 as YFSETQ. This CDR3 is 17 amino acids long. J was trimmed by 5 bases and V by 0 bases; bases with no gene match: 5. CDR3 sequence (DNA): TGCGCCAGCAGCTTGGCACGGACTAGCGGGGGGAGAGATACGCAGTATTTT. Translated, it gives CASSLARTSGGRDTQYF. The complete variable domain, with remaining parts taken from reference TRBV5-1 and TRBJ2-3, reads KAGVTQTPRYLIKTRGQQVTLSCSPISGHRSVSWYQQTPGQGLQFLFEYFSETQRNKGNFPGRFSGRQFSNSRSEMNVSTLELGDSALYLCASSLARTSGGRDTQYFGPGTRLTVL.

This clone has only a few counts. The chain uses TRBV3-1 (or the pseudogene TRBV3-2) and TRBJ1-3, with 7 nucleotides matching TRBD1. The CDR3 extends over 15 amino acids. CDR1 and CDR2 (germline): LGHDT, YNNKEL (reference sequence). Unmatched junction bases numbered 3, after V lost 4 bases and J lost 0 bases. The CDR3 DNA follows: TGTGCCAGCAGCCCGGACAGGAGCTCTGGAAACACCATATATTTT. Protein product: CASSPDRSSGNTIYF.

The chain couples TRBV15 to TRBJ1-3; no clear D gene. The CDR3 has 13 amino acids. Germline CDR1 LNHNV, CDR2 YYDKDF (reference sequence). V shed 3 bases and J shed 8 bases, with 11 bases lying between them. The CDR3 bases are TGTGCCACCAGCAGCCTCTCGTCAGACACCATATATTTT. Protein sequence: CATSSLSSDTIYF.

This chain connects TRBV19 to TRBJ2-1; 7 nucleotides line up with TRBD2. Germline CDR1 LNHDA, CDR2 SQIVND (reference sequence). The CDR3 contains 16 residues. The V and J ends lost 6 bases and 0 bases, in that order; junction bases with no gene match: 8. The CDR3 coding sequence is TGTGCCAGTAGCAGGGCTAGCGGAGTCTCCTACAATGAGCAGTTCTTC. It specifies CASSRASGVSYNEQFF.

This clone was detected a few times. The CDR3 coding sequence is TGTGCCAGCAGTTGGGACCTCGGGAGGGAGACCCAGTACTTC. This translates into CASSWDLGRETQYF. V gene TRBV2 combines with J gene TRBJ2-5; 7 bases line up with TRBD2. J lost 5 bases, V lost 5 bases, and 8 bases had no gene match. The germline V gene has CDR1 SNHLY and CDR2 FYNNEI. The CDR3 is 14 residues long.

The chain is built from TRBV25-1 and TRBJ1-1; D is undetermined. The germline gives CDR1 MGHDK, CDR2 SYGVNS. V lost 6 bases to trimming and J lost 1 base, with 15 bases between them. The CDR3 is made up of 15 amino acids. Here the CDR3 DNA reads TGTGCCAGCAGCTTCCTGGTCGGAGGGAACACTGAAGCTTTCTTT. As protein: CASSFLVGGNTEAFF.